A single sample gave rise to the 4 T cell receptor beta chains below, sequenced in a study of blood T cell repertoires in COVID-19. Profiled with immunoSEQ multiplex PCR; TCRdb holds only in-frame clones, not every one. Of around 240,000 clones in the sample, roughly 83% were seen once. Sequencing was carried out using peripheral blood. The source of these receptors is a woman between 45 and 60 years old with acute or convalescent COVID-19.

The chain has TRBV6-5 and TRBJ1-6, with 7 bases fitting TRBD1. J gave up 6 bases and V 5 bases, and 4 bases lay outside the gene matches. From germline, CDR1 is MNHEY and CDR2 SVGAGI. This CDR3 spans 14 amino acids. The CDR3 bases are TGTGCCAGCAGTACAGGGGTTTTTAATTCACCCCTCCACTTT. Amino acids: CASSTGVFNSPLHF.

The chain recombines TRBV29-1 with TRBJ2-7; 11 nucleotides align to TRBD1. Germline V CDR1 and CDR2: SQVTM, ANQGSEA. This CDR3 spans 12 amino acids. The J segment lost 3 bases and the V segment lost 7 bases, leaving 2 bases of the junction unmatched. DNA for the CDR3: TGCAGCGCCGGGACAGGGGGCTACGAGCAGTACTTC. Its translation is CSAGTGGYEQYF.

CDR3 coding DNA: TGTGCCAGCAGCCTCTGGGACAGGTTTAATGAAAAACTGTTTTTT. Its protein product is CASSLWDRFNEKLFF. The V gene is TRBV6-5, the J gene TRBJ1-4, with 8 bases identical to TRBD1. Germline CDR1 is MNHEY and CDR2 is SVGAGI. This CDR3 has 15 amino acids. The V and J ends lost 6 bases and 4 bases, in that order; junction bases with no gene match: 7.

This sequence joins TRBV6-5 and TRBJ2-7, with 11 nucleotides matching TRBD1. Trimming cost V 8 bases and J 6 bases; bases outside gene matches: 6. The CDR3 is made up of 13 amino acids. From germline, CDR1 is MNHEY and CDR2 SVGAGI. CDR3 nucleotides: TGTGCCAGCGTTGGGACAGGGGGTGCCGAGCAGTACTTC. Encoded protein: CASVGTGGAEQYF.